This TCR beta chain appears in the sequencing data of a study of PD-1 blockade in classical Hodgkin lymphoma. The V gene lost 5 bases and the J gene lost 1 base, with 8 bases spanning the gap. The germline CDR1 and CDR2 sequences are SGHTA and FQGTGA. There are 14 residues in the CDR3. Broader study findings: Patients with a complete response exhibited baseline diversity comparable to newly diagnosed patients. The causes of the repertoire differences, possibly disease activity or prior therapy, remain undefined.

The table lists this clone with a count of one. Its antigen is currently unknown. Brentuximab vedotin exposure varied, and every patient relapsed after autologous stem cell transplantation. This table comes from immunoSEQ multiplex PCR, and its TCRdb copy is limited to in-frame clones, with some not included. The table has about 50,000 clones, 85% to 90% seen once. The rearrangement links TRBV7-3 to TRBJ2-2; D is ambiguous. The receptor was isolated from a human donor with classical Hodgkin lymphoma. The sample in question was peripheral blood mononuclear cells (PBMCs), obtained before the second cycle of nivolumab. The CDR3 loop is CASSRDLNTGELFF. In DNA, the CDR3 is TGTGCCAGCAGCCGAGACTTGAACACCGGGGAGCTGTTTTTT.